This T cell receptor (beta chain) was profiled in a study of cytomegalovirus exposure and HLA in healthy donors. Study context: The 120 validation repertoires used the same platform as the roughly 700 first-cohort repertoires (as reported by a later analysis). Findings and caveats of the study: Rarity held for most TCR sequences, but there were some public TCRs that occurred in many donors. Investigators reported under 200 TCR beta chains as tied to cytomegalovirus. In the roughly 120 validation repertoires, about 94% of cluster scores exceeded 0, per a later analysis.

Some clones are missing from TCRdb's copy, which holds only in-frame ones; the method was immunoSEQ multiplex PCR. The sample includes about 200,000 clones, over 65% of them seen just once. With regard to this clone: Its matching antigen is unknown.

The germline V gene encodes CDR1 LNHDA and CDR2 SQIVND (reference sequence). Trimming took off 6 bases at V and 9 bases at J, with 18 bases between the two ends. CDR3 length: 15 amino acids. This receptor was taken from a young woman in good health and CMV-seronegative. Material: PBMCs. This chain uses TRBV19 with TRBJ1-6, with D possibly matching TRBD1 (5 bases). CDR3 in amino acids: CASSELQGSSSPLHF. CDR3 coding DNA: TGTGCCAGTAGCGAACTTCAGGGATCAAGTTCACCCCTCCACTTT.